Following are 22 T cell receptor beta chains from one sample sequenced in a study of OX40 agonist ivuxolimab in advanced cancers. The protocol used for the library was the immunoSEQ multiplex PCR assay. TCRdb holds this immuneACCESS table with in-frame rearrangements only. Some clones are missing; in checked studies, unresolved V genes explain under half, and the rest has no known cause. In all, the sample holds roughly 43,000 clones, and 88% of those were seen once. In total, the top ten clones hold roughly 54% of the sample. The material was CD4+ or CD8+ T cells sorted from blood, obtained in a trial of the OX40 agonist ivuxolimab. These receptor sequences come from an adult with an advanced solid tumor such as melanoma, head and neck, liver or kidney cancer.

The chain joins TRBV12-5 to TRBJ2-2, with TRBD1 as a possible D gene (6 bases). V lost 0 bases and J lost 6, with 17 bases in between. This CDR3 is built from 17 residues. Germline values: CDR1 LGHNT, CDR2 FRNRAP. The CDR3 region is CASGLVRDTSTPGELFF. As DNA, the CDR3 is TGTGCTAGTGGTTTGGTAAGGGACACCTCTACACCCGGGGAGCTGTTTTTT.

This clone was observed many times. The gene calls are TRBV18 and TRBJ1-3, with D unclear. In germline, CDR1 is KGHSH, CDR2 LQKENI. V was clipped by 3 bases and J by 0 bases, with 9 bases between them. The CDR3 has 15 amino acids. The CDR3 loop is CASSPPTLSGNTIYF. CDR3 in DNA: TGTGCCAGCTCACCCCCGACACTCTCTGGAAACACCATATATTTT.

The genes are TRBV2 and TRBJ2-7; possibly TRBD2 for D (5 bases). The CDR3 is 12 residues long. The V gene's germline CDR1 is SNHLY and CDR2 FYNNEI. The ends were cut back, 2 bases at V and 12 bases at J, with 14 bases in the middle. The CDR3 spells CASSESSVWGYF. CDR3 in DNA: TGTGCCAGCAGTGAAAGTAGCGTTTGGGGGTACTTC.

V is TRBV6-1 and J is TRBJ1-4, with D possibly matching TRBD1 (6 bases). The germline V and J ends were trimmed by 7 bases and 7 bases, with 16 bases remaining between them. Germline V gene data show CDR1 as MNHNS and CDR2 as SASEGT. This CDR3 spans 14 amino acids. The CDR3 spells CASKTNREGEKLFF. The CDR3 DNA sequence: TGTGCCAGCAAGACGAACAGGGAGGGTGAAAAACTGTTTTTT.

The chain links TRBV7-8 to TRBJ2-5; TRBD1 matches 9 bases. The DNA end is a closer match to TRBJ2-7, so the J assignment may be wrong. This CDR3 region has 13 residues. Germline CDR1 reads SGHVS; CDR2 reads FQNEAQ. CDR3 in DNA: TGTGCCAGCAGCTCCCGGGACAGGGACGAGCAGTACTTC. Its protein product is CASSSRDRDEQYF.

The chain recombines TRBV6-1 with TRBJ2-1; 7 bases map to TRBD1. Germline values: CDR1 MNHNS, CDR2 SASEGT. J was trimmed by 4 bases and V by 8 bases; bases with no gene match: 11. This CDR3 has 15 amino acids. As DNA, the CDR3 is TGTGCCAGCGGCCAGGGGGACGGAGCTTACAATGAGCAGTTCTTC. Translation: CASGQGDGAYNEQFF.

The chain recombines TRBV10-1 with TRBJ2-1; 8 bases fit TRBD2. Germline V gene lookup returns CDR1 WNHNN and CDR2 SYGVQD (reference sequence). V lost 2 bases and J lost 9; bases outside the gene matches: 9. The CDR3 has 15 residues. The CDR3 DNA reads as TGCGCCAGCAGTGAGGGAGCGGGAGCCCTCCGTGAGCAGTTCTTC. Translation: CASSEGAGALREQFF.

The chain joins TRBV4-3 to TRBJ2-5; possibly TRBD1 or TRBD2 for D (5 bases each). The J call may be faulty, since TRBJ2-7 better matches the DNA end. Germline lookup yields CDR1 LGHNA and CDR2 YSLEER. The CDR3 totals 16 residues. The CDR3 DNA reads as TGCGCCAGCAGCCAAGATGGGAGTACAGGTCCCTACGAGCAGTACTTC. Translating gives CASSQDGSTGPYEQYF.

CDR3 coding DNA: TGTGCCAGCAGCCTCCGGACAGGGGATGGTGGAGAGACCCAGTACTTC. Amino acid sequence: CASSLRTGDGGETQYF. The gene calls are TRBV13 and TRBJ2-5; 9 positions match TRBD1. The ends lost 5 bases at V and 4 bases at J; junction bases unmatched: 11. Germline CDR1 PRHDT, CDR2 FYEKMQ (reference sequence). This CDR3 has 16 amino acids.

The rearrangement joins TRBV19 to TRBJ2-3; 11 bases are a match to TRBD2. V was clipped by 4 bases and J by 3 bases; unmatched bases: 9. The CDR3 extends over 17 amino acids. Germline V gives CDR1 LNHDA, CDR2 SQIVND (reference sequence). In DNA, the CDR3 is TGTGCCAGTAGTACCCCGACTAGCGGGGCGCGGACAGATACGCAGTATTTT. It yields the protein CASSTPTSGARTDTQYF.

The chain uses TRBV6-5 and TRBJ2-1, with a tentative D call TRBD1 (5 bases). Trimming removed 0 bases at V and 4 bases at J, with 10 bases between. The CDR3 spans 15 residues. CDR1 and CDR2 from the germline V gene are MNHEY and SVGAGI. In nucleotides, the CDR3 is TGTGCCAGCAGTTACTCATTCGACAGTTACAATGAGCAGTTCTTC. Protein product: CASSYSFDSYNEQFF.

This clone was seen just once. The J gene is TRBJ1-5, the V gene TRBV28; D might be TRBD1 (5 bases). The CDR3 contains 15 residues. Germline CDR1 MDHEN, CDR2 SYDVKM. V was shortened by 5 bases and J by 2 bases, with 13 bases between the two germline ends. The CDR3 is CASSPEGRGNQPQHF. The CDR3 region has the DNA TGTGCCAGCAGTCCGGAGGGGAGGGGCAATCAGCCCCAGCATTTT.

The chain uses TRBV10-3 and TRBJ2-1; TRBD2 aligns across 13 bases. Germline V lookup: CDR1 ENHRY, CDR2 SYGVKD. J gave up 3 bases and V 5 bases, and 7 bases lay outside the gene matches. CDR3 size: 17 residues. CDR3 protein: CAISYSGTSGVYNEQFF. The CDR3 DNA follows: TGTGCCATCAGTTATTCCGGGACTAGCGGGGTCTACAATGAGCAGTTCTTC.

This clone was observed once. The J gene is TRBJ1-5, the V gene TRBV27; TRBD1 is a possible D gene (5 bases). Germline assignment: CDR1 MNHEY and CDR2 SMNVEV (reference sequence). V was shortened by 2 bases and J by 6 bases, with 8 bases between the two germline ends. The length of the CDR3 is 13 residues. CDR3 bases: TGTGCCAGCAGTTTAATGGGGGGTCAGCCCCAGCATTTT. Amino acid sequence: CASSLMGGQPQHF.

The chain uses TRBV27 and TRBJ2-5; D could derive from TRBD1 or TRBD2 (5 bases each). Germline CDR1 reads MNHEY; CDR2 reads SMNVEV (reference sequence). V was cut by 5 bases and J by 5 bases, with 15 bases left in between. The CDR3 is made up of 14 amino acids. In DNA form, the CDR3 reads TGTGCCAGCAGTCCCGATTTCGGGACCGAGACCCAGTACTTC. It yields the protein CASSPDFGTETQYF.

This rearrangement joins TRBV7-9 to TRBJ2-7, with D possibly being TRBD1 or TRBD2 (6 bases each). CDR3 length: 11 residues. The V gene lost 5 bases and the J gene lost 7 bases, with 9 bases spanning the gap. The V gene's germline CDR1 is SEHNR and CDR2 FQNEAQ (reference sequence). Here the CDR3 reads CASSRGGEQYF. The CDR3 nucleotides are TGTGCCAGCAGCCGAGGGGGGGAGCAGTACTTC.

The V and J genes are TRBV28 and TRBJ2-1; TRBD1 matches 10 bases. Trimming removed 5 bases from V and 2 bases from J; junction bases left unmatched: 12. From germline, CDR1 is MDHEN and CDR2 SYDVKM. CDR3 length: 18 amino acids. For the CDR3, the DNA is TGTGCCAGCAGTCGGACAGGGGGAAGGGTTTTGGCCTACAATGAGCAGTTCTTC. Translation gives CASSRTGGRVLAYNEQFF.

This chain uses TRBV2 with TRBJ1-2, with a tentative D call TRBD1 (5 bases). CDR1 and CDR2 from the germline V gene are SNHLY and FYNNEI. The V gene lost 3 bases and the J gene lost 2 bases, with 10 bases spanning the gap. The CDR3 consists of 14 residues. The CDR3 reads CASSDGGPNYGYTF. CDR3 sequence (DNA): TGTGCCAGCAGTGATGGGGGACCCAACTATGGCTACACCTTC.

The chain joins TRBV27 to TRBJ2-3; D unresolved. Germline CDR1 is MNHEY and CDR2 is SMNVEV (reference sequence). CDR3 size: 14 residues. The germline V and J ends were trimmed by 7 bases and 5 bases, with 16 bases remaining between them. The CDR3 region is CASKESHGLDTQYF. For the CDR3, the DNA is TGTGCCAGCAAGGAGAGTCATGGGTTAGATACGCAGTATTTT.

V and J are TRBV5-1 and TRBJ2-3; tentatively, D is TRBD2 (5 bases). The length of the CDR3 is 13 residues. Germline V gene sequence: CDR1 SGHRS, CDR2 YFSETQ. Deletions cut 7 bases from V and 1 base from J, with 10 bases between. The CDR3 bases are TGCGCCAGCGCCGGGGAGCGCACAGATACGCAGTATTTT. Translation: CASAGERTDTQYF.

The CDR3 is CASTRARNTEAFF. The CDR3 DNA reads as TGTGCCAGCACGAGGGCCCGGAACACTGAAGCTTTCTTT. The chain combines TRBV6-5 with TRBJ1-1; no clear D. V lost 7 bases, J lost 1 base, and 10 bases lay in between. The germline V gene has CDR1 MNHEY and CDR2 SVGAGI. The CDR3 consists of 13 residues.

This clone was seen a handful of times. The rearrangement links TRBV7-2 to TRBJ1-5; D not resolved. CDR1 SGHTA and CDR2 FQGNSA come from the germline V gene. V was pared by 4 bases and J by 6 bases, with 7 bases between. This CDR3 is built from 12 residues. DNA for the CDR3: TGTGCCAGCAGCTCCCCGGCTCAGCCCCAGCATTTT. It specifies CASSSPAQPQHF.